A selection of T cell receptor beta chains follows, all from one sample in a study of vaccination effects on CD4 cells after COVID-19. No cognate antigen is known for these TCRs. Clones were sequenced by immunoSEQ multiplex PCR, and TCRdb holds only the in-frame ones, with some missing. The sample contains approximately 66,000 clones, roughly 80% of which appear only once. Specimen: CD4+ T cells from PBMCs cultured without peptide, collected after COVID-19 vaccination. Source of these receptors: a human donor who received a COVID-19 vaccine. Both conserved end residues are part of each CDR3. Fields, in order: V gene, J gene, D gene, clone size, CDR3 DNA, CDR3 protein. A D gene is named only where the DNA matches it firmly. Clone size appears in some rows only: once, few, many, or a class for an expanded clone.

>TRBV5-1|TRBJ1-3|NA|NA
TGCGCCAGCAGCCCGGACGCAGGAAACACCATATATTTT
CASSPDAGNTIYF
>TRBV10-1|TRBJ2-5|NA|NA
TGCGCCAGCAGTGAGTTGGACAGCGGAGAGACCCAGTACTTC
CASSELDSGETQYF
>TRBV6-2/TRBV6-3|TRBJ1-5|TRBD1|NA
TGTGCCAGCAGTACCCTCCGGGACAGGGGGCTCAATCAGCCCCAGCATTTT
CASSTLRDRGLNQPQHF
>TRBV9|TRBJ1-2|TRBD1|once
TGTGCCAGCAGCCCCGGACAGGGTTACTATGGCTACACCTTC
CASSPGQGYYGYTF
>TRBV9|TRBJ2-2|NA|NA
TGTGCCAGCAGCGCTCGGGACGGGTCGAACACCGGGGAGCTGTTTTTT
CASSARDGSNTGELFF
>TRBV6-4|TRBJ1-5|NA|NA
TGTGCCAGCAGTGACTGCCCCGGGGATAGCAATCAGCCCCAGCATTTT
CASSDCPGDSNQPQHF
>TRBV5-1|TRBJ2-2|TRBD1|few
TGCGCCAGCAGCTTGGGGAGACAGGGGGCTTTCACCGGGGAGCTGTTTTTT
CASSLGRQGAFTGELFF
>TRBV2|TRBJ1-2|TRBD1|NA
TGTGCCAGCAGCGGGACAGGGGGCGCGGACTACACCTTC
CASSGTGGADYTF
>TRBV5-1|TRBJ1-3|NA|once
TGCGCCAGCAGCTTGGATTGGGGGTTTGGAAACACCATATATTTT
CASSLDWGFGNTIYF
>TRBV5-8|TRBJ1-1|NA|NA
TGTGCCAGCGGTCCAAAGACAGGCCGGGGGACTGAAGCTTTCTTT
CASGPKTGRGTEAFF
>TRBV7-8|TRBJ2-6|NA|NA
TGTGCCAGCAGCGACACCGTGACACCCAGGCAGGCTGGGGCCAACGTCCTGACTTTC
CASSDTVTPRQAGANVLTF
>TRBV7-8|TRBJ2-1|NA|NA
TGTGCCAGCAGCTTAGAAGGGGGAGGGGTCTCCTACAATGAGCAGTTCTTC
CASSLEGGGVSYNEQFF
>TRBV10-1|TRBJ2-1|TRBD1|NA
TGCGCCAGCAGCCCCGGGACAGGGGCGATCAATGAGCAGTTCTTC
CASSPGTGAINEQFF
>TRBV10-1|TRBJ2-3|TRBD1|NA
TGCGCCAGCAGTGAGTGGTTCGGGGACAGGTCAAGGGCAGATACGCAGTATTTT
CASSEWFGDRSRADTQYF
>TRBV4-1|TRBJ2-2|NA|once
TGCGCCAGCAGCCAAGATAGGGACATTTTCCGGGAGCTGTTTTTT
CASSQDRDIFRELFF
>TRBV29-1|TRBJ1-4|TRBD1|NA
TGCAGCGCCAACAGGGGAGTCGGGGAAAAACTGTTTTTT
CSANRGVGEKLFF
>TRBV3-1/TRBV3-2|TRBJ1-6|TRBD1|NA
TGTGCCAGCAGCCGAGGCTTCCGGGACAGTCCCCACTTT
CASSRGFRDSPHF
>TRBV2|TRBJ1-2|TRBD1|NA
TGTGCCAGCAGGGGGACAGGGGGCGATGGCTACACCTTC
CASRGTGGDGYTF
>TRBV28|TRBJ1-2|NA|few
TGTGCCAGCAGTTCTGGGGCAGGTCCATATGGCTACACCTTC
CASSSGAGPYGYTF
>TRBV20-1|TRBJ1-2|NA|once
TGCAGTGTACAGGGTACTGGCTACACCTTC
CSVQGTGYTF
>TRBV30|TRBJ2-1|NA|NA
TGTGCCTGGAGTGTTGGGTCCCCCGTGGATGAGCAGTTCTTC
CAWSVGSPVDEQFF
>TRBV18|TRBJ2-5|NA|NA
TGTGCCAGCTCACCACCGCTAGCGCAAGAGACCCAGTACTTC
CASSPPLAQETQYF
>TRBV7-2|TRBJ1-2|NA|NA
TGTGCCAGCAGCTTAGTCAGGGTGGCTGGTTCTAACTATGGCTACACCTTC
CASSLVRVAGSNYGYTF
>TRBV18|TRBJ2-5|NA|NA
TGTGCCAGCTCACCACGGAGCAGCCAAGAGACCCAGTACTTC
CASSPRSSQETQYF
>TRBV18|TRBJ2-5|TRBD2|NA
TGTGCCAGCAGTCACCAATATCGGGGGGAAGAGACCCAGTACTTC
CASSHQYRGEETQYF
>TRBV19|TRBJ1-6|NA|NA
TGTGCCAGTTCCAGACAGCAAGGGGATAATTCACCCCTCCACTTT
CASSRQQGDNSPLHF
>TRBV6-5|TRBJ1-4|NA|NA
TGTGCCAGCAGAGAGGGGGAGGTAAAGGAAAAACTGTTTTTT
CASREGEVKEKLFF
>TRBV18|TRBJ2-3|TRBD2|NA
TGTGCCAGCTCCCCTCTTATTAGCGGGGGCGAGGCAGATACGCAGTATTTT
CASSPLISGGEADTQYF
>TRBV18|TRBJ1-6|NA|once
TGTGCCAGCTCACCACAGGGGCCCGCCTATAATTCACCCCTCCACTTT
CASSPQGPAYNSPLHF
>TRBV7-2|TRBJ1-1|TRBD1|few
TGTGCCAGCAGCCCGGGACAGGCGTGGACTGAAGCTTTCTTT
CASSPGQAWTEAFF
>TRBV28|TRBJ2-1|TRBD1|NA
TGTGCCAGCAGCTCGCTTTGGGACAGGGCACCCAATGAGCAGTTCTTC
CASSSLWDRAPNEQFF
>TRBV5-6|TRBJ2-1|TRBD1|NA
TGTGCCAGCAGCTATAGGGGACAGGGTCGGTACAATGAGCAGTTCTTC
CASSYRGQGRYNEQFF
>TRBV13|TRBJ1-3|NA|NA
TGTGCCAGCAGCTTATGGTCCTCCGCCAACTCTGGAAACACCATATATTTT
CASSLWSSANSGNTIYF
>TRBV7-2|TRBJ2-3|NA|NA
TGTGCCAGCAGCTTAGCTACGATCACAGATACGCAGTATTTT
CASSLATITDTQYF
>TRBV6-6|TRBJ1-4|NA|once
TGTGCCAGCAGTTACTCGATTTCGAGTAGTAATGAAAAACTGTTTTTT
CASSYSISSSNEKLFF
>TRBV9|TRBJ1-2|TRBD1|NA
TGTGCCAGCAGCGCCACCGGGACAGCCGAATATAACTATGGCTACACCTTC
CASSATGTAEYNYGYTF